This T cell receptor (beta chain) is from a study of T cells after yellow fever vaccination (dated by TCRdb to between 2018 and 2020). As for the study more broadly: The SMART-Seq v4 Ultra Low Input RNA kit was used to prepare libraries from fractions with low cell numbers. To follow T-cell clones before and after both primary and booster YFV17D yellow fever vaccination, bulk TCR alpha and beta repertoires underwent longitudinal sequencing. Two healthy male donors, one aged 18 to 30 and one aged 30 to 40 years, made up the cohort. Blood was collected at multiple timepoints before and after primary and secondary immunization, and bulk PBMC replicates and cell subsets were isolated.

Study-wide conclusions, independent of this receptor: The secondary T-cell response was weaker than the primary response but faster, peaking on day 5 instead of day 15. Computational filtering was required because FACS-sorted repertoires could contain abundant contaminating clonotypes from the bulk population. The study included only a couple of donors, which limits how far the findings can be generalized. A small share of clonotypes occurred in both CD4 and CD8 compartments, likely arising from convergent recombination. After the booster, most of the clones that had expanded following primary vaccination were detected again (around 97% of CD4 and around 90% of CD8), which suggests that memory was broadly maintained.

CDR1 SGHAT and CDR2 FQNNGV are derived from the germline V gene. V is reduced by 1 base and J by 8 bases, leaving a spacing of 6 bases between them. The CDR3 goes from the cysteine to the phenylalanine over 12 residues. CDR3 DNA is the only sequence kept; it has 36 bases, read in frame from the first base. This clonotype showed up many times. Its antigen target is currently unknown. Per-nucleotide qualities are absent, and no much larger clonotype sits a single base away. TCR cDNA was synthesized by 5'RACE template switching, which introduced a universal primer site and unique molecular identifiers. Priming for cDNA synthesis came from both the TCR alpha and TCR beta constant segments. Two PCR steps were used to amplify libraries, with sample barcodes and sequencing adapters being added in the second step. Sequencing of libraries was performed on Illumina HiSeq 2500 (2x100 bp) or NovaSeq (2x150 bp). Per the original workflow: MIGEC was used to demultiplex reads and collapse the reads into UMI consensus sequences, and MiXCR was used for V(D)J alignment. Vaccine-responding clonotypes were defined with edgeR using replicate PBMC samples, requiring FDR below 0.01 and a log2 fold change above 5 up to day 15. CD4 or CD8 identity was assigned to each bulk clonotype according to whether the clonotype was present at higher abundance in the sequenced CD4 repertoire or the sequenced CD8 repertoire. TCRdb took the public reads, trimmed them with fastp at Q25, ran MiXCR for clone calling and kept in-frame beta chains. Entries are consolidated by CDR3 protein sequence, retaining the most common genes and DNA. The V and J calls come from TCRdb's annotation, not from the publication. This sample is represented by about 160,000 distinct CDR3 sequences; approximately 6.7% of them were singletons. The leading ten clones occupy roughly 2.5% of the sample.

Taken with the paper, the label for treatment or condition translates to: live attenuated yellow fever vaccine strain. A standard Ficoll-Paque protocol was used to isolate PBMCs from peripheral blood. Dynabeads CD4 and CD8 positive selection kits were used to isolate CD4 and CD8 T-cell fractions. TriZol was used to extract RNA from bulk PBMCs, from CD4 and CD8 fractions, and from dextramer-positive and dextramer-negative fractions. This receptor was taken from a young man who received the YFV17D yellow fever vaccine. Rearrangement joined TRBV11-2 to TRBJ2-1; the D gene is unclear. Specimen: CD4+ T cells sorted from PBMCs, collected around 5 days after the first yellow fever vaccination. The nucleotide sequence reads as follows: TGTGCCAGCAGCTTAGCCGTTTATGAGCAGTTCTTC. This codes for CASSLAVYEQFF.